These T cell receptor delta chains were read from a single sample in a study of gamma-delta chains in newborns, infants, children. TCRdb re-called the reads through CATT. This sample has 7,000 or so delta-chain clones, with about 11% found just once. The sequencing input was blood. These receptors all stem from a child who was a newborn, infant or young child, either healthy, febrile or measles-vaccinated (not recorded which). Both conserved end residues are part of each CDR3. Fields, in order: clone size, V gene, J gene, D gene, CDR3 protein, CDR3 DNA. D genes are given only for firm matches. Size values are once, few and many counts, or a class for expanded clones, and some rows have none.

medium-sized,TRDV2,TRDJ1,TRDD3,CACDTLLGDTRKLIF,TGTGCCTGTGACACCCTACTGGGGGATACTCGTAAACTCATCTTT
NA,TRDV2,TRDJ1,TRDD3,CACDTLRLGDPSARPDKLIF,TGTGCCTGTGACACTTTGAGGCTGGGGGATCCCTCAGCGCGACCCGATAAACTCATCTTT
few,TRDV2,TRDJ1,NA,CACDQLATKGVISYTDKLIF,TGTGCCTGTGACCAGCTGGCTACGAAGGGGGTTATATCGTACACCGATAAACTCATCTTT
medium-sized,TRDV2,TRDJ1,NA,CACDTLSGDPKLIF,TGTGCCTGTGACACCTTGTCGGGGGACCCTAAACTCATCTTT
few,TRDV2,TRDJ1,TRDD3,CACDTLSSDLLGDTNSDKLIF,TGTGCCTGTGACACCTTGTCCTCCGATCTACTGGGGGATACAAATTCCGATAAACTCATCTTT
medium-sized,TRDV2,TRDJ1,TRDD3,CACDVLGDKGIRADKLIF,TGTGCCTGTGACGTACTGGGGGATAAGGGAATTAGGGCCGATAAACTCATCTTT
few,TRDV2,TRDJ1,TRDD3,CACDTVQGIEPDKLIF,TGTGCCTGTGACACCGTACAGGGGATAGAACCTGATAAACTCATCTTT
medium-sized,TRDV2,TRDJ4,TRDD3,CACDTFVLGDQARPLIF,TGTGCCTGTGACACCTTTGTACTGGGGGACCAGGCCAGACCCCTGATCTTT
NA,TRDV2,TRDJ3,NA,CACDVLGSWDTRQMFF,TGTGCCTGTGACGTACTGGGCTCCTGGGACACCCGACAGATGTTTTTC
NA,TRDV2,TRDJ1,NA,CACDTVGAYTDKLIF,TGTGCCTGTGACACCGTGGGGGCCTACACCGATAAACTCATCTTT
few,TRDV2,TRDJ1,TRDD3,CACDLLGDKVDKLIF,TGTGCCTGTGACTTACTGGGGGATAAGGTCGATAAACTCATCTTT
NA,TRDV1,TRDJ1,TRDD3,CALGEFLTTGGWYTDKLIF,TGTGCTCTTGGGGAGTTCCTCACGACTGGGGGATGGTACACCGATAAACTCATCTTT
NA,TRDV1,TRDJ1,TRDD2,CALGDKAFLLWGTEYTDKLIF,TGTGCTCTTGGGGACAAGGCCTTCCTACTTTGGGGGACCGAATACACCGATAAACTCATCTTT
medium-sized,TRDV2,TRDJ1,TRDD3,CACDTLSSLGDSTDKLIF,TGTGCCTGTGACACCCTGTCTTCCTTGGGGGATTCCACCGATAAACTCATCTTT
NA,TRDV2,TRDJ1,TRDD3,CACDTLLRTGGHNTDKLIF,TGTGCCTGTGACACCCTATTGAGGACTGGGGGCCACAACACCGATAAACTCATCTTT
few,TRDV2,TRDJ1,NA,CACDRLGLEADKLIF,TGTGCCTGTGACAGGCTGGGGTTGGAGGCCGATAAACTCATCTTT
medium-sized,TRDV2,TRDJ1,NA,CACDTLGGTYTDKLIF,TGTGCCTGTGATACTTTGGGGGGGACCTACACCGATAAACTCATCTTT
few,TRDV2,TRDJ3,TRDD3,CACDTLLGDTLGSSWDTRQMFF,TGTGCCTGTGACACATTACTGGGGGATACGCTTGGAAGCTCCTGGGACACCCGACAGATGTTTTTC
few,TRDV2,TRDJ1,NA,CACDPLDMEGETDKLIF,TGTGCCTGTGACCCCCTAGACATGGAGGGGGAGACCGATAAACTCATCTTT
NA,TRDV2,TRDJ3,NA,CACDTGFGGGWDTRQMFF,TGTGCCTGTGACACCGGGTTCGGAGGGGGCTGGGACACCCGACAGATGTTTTTC
medium-sized,TRDV2,TRDJ1,TRDD3,CACDTLLGDTDYTDKLIF,TGTGCCTGTGACACCCTACTGGGGGATACGGATTACACCGATAAACTCATCTTT
medium-sized,TRDV2,TRDJ1,TRDD3,CACDTVLTGGYGDASDKLIF,TGTGCCTGTGACACCGTCCTGACTGGGGGATACGGCGATGCGTCCGATAAACTCATCTTT
NA,TRDV2,TRDJ1,TRDD3,CACDSLLGGPYTDKLIF,TGTGCCTGTGACTCGCTGCTGGGGGGTCCCTACACCGATAAACTCATCTTT
few,TRDV2,TRDJ1,TRDD3,CACDTVLGDDPPNADKLIF,TGTGCCTGTGACACCGTACTGGGGGATGACCCCCCCAACGCCGATAAACTCATCTTT
few,TRDV1,TRDJ1,TRDD3,CALGDFPGGYRWLGKLIF,TGTGCTCTTGGGGACTTCCCAGGGGGATACAGGTGGCTCGGTAAACTCATCTTT
few,TRDV2,TRDJ1,TRDD3,CACDPLTTTGDRGGKLIF,TGTGCCTGTGACCCACTTACGACTACTGGGGATAGAGGGGGTAAACTCATCTTT
few,TRDV2,TRDJ1,NA,CACDPVGITADKLIF,TGTGCCTGTGACCCCGTGGGAATAACGGCCGATAAACTCATCTTC
few,TRDV2,TRDJ1,TRDD3,CACDPVGITADKLIF,TGTGCCTGTGACCCCGTGGGGATAACGGCCGATAAACTCATCTTT
few,TRDV2,TRDJ1,TRDD3,CACDMAPTGGPAYTDKLIF,TGTGCCTGTGACATGGCGCCGACTGGGGGACCCGCGTACACCGATAAACTCATCTTT
NA,TRDV2,TRDJ1,TRDD3,CACDTGTLLGGYTDKLTF,TGTGCCTGTGACACCGGGACGTTACTGGGGGGTTACACCGATAAACTCACCTTT
few,TRDV2,TRDJ1,TRDD3,CACDPLLGDTVYTDKLIF,TGTGCCTGCGACCCTCTACTGGGGGATACGGTGTACACCGATAAACTCATCTTT
medium-sized,TRDV2,TRDJ3,TRDD3,CACDTAGGNWWDTRQMFF,TGTGCCTGTGACACCGCTGGGGGAAATTGGTGGGACACCCGACAGATGTTTTTC
few,TRDV2,TRDJ1,NA,CACDVWGKTDKLIF,TGTGCCTGTGATGTCTGGGGTAAGACCGATAAACTCATCTTT
few,TRDV2,TRDJ3,TRDD3,CACDRTGGYHADSWDTRQMFF,TGTGCCTGTGACCGTACTGGGGGATATCACGCCGACTCCTGGGACACCCGACAGATGTTTTTC
few,TRDV2,TRDJ3,TRDD3,CACDVLGDRSWDTRQMFF,TGTGCCTGTGACGTACTGGGGGATCGCTCCTGGGACACCCGACAGATGTTTTTC
NA,TRDV2,TRDJ1,TRDD3,CACDTGTLLGDTNTDKLIF,TGTGCCTGTGACACCGGAACATTACTGGGGGATACGAACACCGATAAACTCATCTTT
NA,TRDV2,TRDJ1,TRDD3,CACDTVLGAYTDKLIF,TGTGCCTGTGACACCGTACTGGGGGCCTACACCGATAAACTCATCTTT
few,TRDV2,TRDJ1,TRDD3,CACDNLGANRDKLIF,TGTGCCTGTGACAATCTGGGGGCAAACCGCGATAAACTCATCTTT
medium-sized,TRDV2,TRDJ3,NA,CACDTVYSWDTRQMFF,TGTGCCTGTGACACCGTATATTCCTGGGACACCCGACAGATGTTTTTC
few,TRDV2,TRDJ1,TRDD3,CACDRLGETDKLIF,TGTGCCTGTGACCGACTGGGGGAGACCGATAAACTCATCTTT
few,TRDV2,TRDJ1,NA,CACDTVTDSNRLIF,TGTGCCTGTGACACCGTTACCGATTCAAATAGACTCATCTTT
large,TRDV2,TRDJ3,NA,CACDAVGGSSWDTRQMFF,TGTGCCTGTGACGCGGTGGGGGGAAGCTCCTGGGACACCCGACAGATGTTTTTC
medium-sized,TRDV2,TRDJ3,TRDD3,CACDSLLGDKRGRDTRQMFF,TGTGCCTGTGACTCCTTATTGGGGGATAAGCGCGGCCGGGACACCCGACAGATGTTTTTC
medium-sized,TRDV2,TRDJ1,TRDD3,CACDTLGDTLYTDKLIF,TGTGCCTGTGACACCCTAGGGGATACCCTGTACACCGATAAACTCATCTTT
few,TRDV2,TRDJ3,NA,CACDSGESRSWDTRQMFF,TGTGCCTGTGACTCGGGGGAAAGCCGCTCCTGGGACACCCGACAGATGTTTTTC
few,TRDV2,TRDJ1,NA,CACDTVGGGSTDKLIF,TGTGCCTGTGACACCGTGGGCGGGGGAAGCACCGATAAACTCATCTTT